These 9 T cell receptor beta chains came from one sample sequenced in a study of T cell responses to AZD1222 COVID-19 vaccine. Libraries were prepared by immunoSEQ multiplex PCR; TCRdb keeps only in-frame clonotypes and omits some of them. The sample has 50,000 to 75,000 clones, over 60% seen once. The material sequenced was peripheral blood, taken on day 0 of AZD1222 vaccination. The receptor set was obtained from an adult in good health.

This clone came up once. The rearrangement uses TRBV7-2 and TRBJ1-1, with 9 positions matching TRBD1. With V trimmed by 5 bases and J by 7 bases, 8 bases remained unmatched. This CDR3 spans 14 amino acids. In germline, CDR1 is SGHTA, CDR2 FQGNSA. CDR3 sequence (DNA): TGTGCCAGCAGCATCCACAGGGGGCTGCTTGAAGCTTTCTTT. This encodes CASSIHRGLLEAFF.

J is TRBJ1-2 and V is TRBV9; unclear D gene. This CDR3 spans 15 amino acids. The germline V gene has CDR1 SGDLS and CDR2 YYNGEE. The germline V and J ends were trimmed by 0 bases and 5 bases, with 14 bases remaining between them. The CDR3 here is CASSVAPVSTYGYTF. The CDR3 DNA sequence: TGTGCCAGCAGCGTAGCGCCTGTCTCTACGTATGGCTACACCTTC.

This sequence joins TRBV3-1 (or the pseudogene TRBV3-2) and TRBJ2-1; 9 bases fit TRBD2. This CDR3 is 16 amino acids long. Germline trimming cut 0 bases from V and 4 bases from J; bases unmatched to any gene: 4. CDR1 is LGHDT, CDR2 YNNKEL, per germline (reference sequence). CDR3 region: CASSQDRSGGYNEQFF. Written as DNA, the CDR3 is TGTGCCAGCAGCCAAGATAGGAGCGGGGGGTACAATGAGCAGTTCTTC.

This clone was observed a handful of times. The rearrangement uses TRBV5-1 and TRBJ2-5; the match to TRBD2 covers 9 bases. The CDR3 contains 14 residues. J lost 4 bases, V lost 3 bases, and 4 bases had no gene match. Per germline, CDR1 SGHRS and CDR2 YFSETQ. The CDR3 bases are TGCGCCAGCAGCTCGCTGCGGGGGGGAGAGACCCAGTACTTC. This gives the protein CASSSLRGGETQYF.

The chain uses TRBV4-3 and TRBJ1-6; D is undetermined. Germline CDR1 LGHNA, CDR2 YSLEER. This CDR3 has 14 residues. V lost 4 bases, J lost 10 bases, and 14 bases lay in between. CDR3 protein: CASSPRTESSPLHF. The CDR3 region has the DNA TGCGCCAGCAGCCCCCGGACGGAGTCATCACCCCTCCACTTT.

The chain uses TRBV3-1 (or the pseudogene TRBV3-2) and TRBJ2-5, with D perhaps TRBD1 or TRBD2 (5 bases each). Germline values: CDR1 LGHDT, CDR2 YNNKEL (reference sequence). The CDR3 loop spans 12 amino acids. Trimming took off 1 base at V and 5 bases at J, with 5 bases between the two ends. CDR3 in DNA: TGTGCCAGCAGCCAAGGGGGGGAGACCCAGTACTTC. Its protein is CASSQGGETQYF.

The chain combines TRBV6-2 or TRBV6-3 with TRBJ1-5; the match to TRBD1 covers 8 bases. The CDR3 runs to 16 residues. Germline assignment: CDR1 MNHEY and CDR2 SVGEGT. V trimming: 0 bases; J trimming: 0 bases; junction bases outside the gene matches: 1. The CDR3 DNA reads as TGTGCCAGCAGTTACTCGGGACAGGTTAGCAATCAGCCCCAGCATTTT. Its protein product is CASSYSGQVSNQPQHF.

The rearrangement joins TRBV9 to TRBJ1-6; possible D gene TRBD1, 5 bases. Germline loops: CDR1 SGDLS, CDR2 YYNGEE. This CDR3 is 15 amino acids long. The ends were cut back, 2 bases at V and 9 bases at J, with 15 bases in the middle. The CDR3 reads CASSVDPGIGSPLHF. CDR3 bases: TGTGCCAGCAGCGTGGATCCAGGGATAGGTTCACCCCTCCACTTT.

The rearrangement uses TRBV27 and TRBJ2-3; TRBD1 matches 11 bases. Germline lookup yields CDR1 MNHEY and CDR2 SMNVEV (reference sequence). With 4 bases clipped from V and 4 bases from J, the junction kept 4 bases outside the gene matches. The CDR3 covers 15 residues. CDR3 nucleotide sequence: TGTGCCAGCAGTTCCTGGACAGGGGGCGCAGATACGCAGTATTTT. As protein: CASSSWTGGADTQYF.